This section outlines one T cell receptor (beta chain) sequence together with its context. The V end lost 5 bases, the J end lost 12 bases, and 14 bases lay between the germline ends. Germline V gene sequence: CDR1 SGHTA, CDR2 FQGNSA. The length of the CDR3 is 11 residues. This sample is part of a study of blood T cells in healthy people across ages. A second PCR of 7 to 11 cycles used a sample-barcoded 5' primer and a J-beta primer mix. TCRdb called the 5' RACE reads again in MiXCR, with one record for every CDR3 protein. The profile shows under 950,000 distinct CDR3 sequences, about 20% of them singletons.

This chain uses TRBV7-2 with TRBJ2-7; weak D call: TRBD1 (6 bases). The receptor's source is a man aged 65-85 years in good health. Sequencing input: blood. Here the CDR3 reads CASSIGQKAYF. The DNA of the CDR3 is TGTGCCAGCAGCATAGGACAGAAAGCGTACTTC.